The source of this TCR beta chain is a study of shared clonotypes between healthy human individuals (dated by TCRdb to the early 2020s). Study-level background: The cohort included a few men and a couple of women between 18 and 49 years of age. The study deeply sequenced blood TCR repertoires of about 5 healthy adults to estimate repertoire size and the extent of clonotype sharing between individuals. Libraries were prepared and TCR repertoires were sequenced by different laboratories using diverse techniques, in order to increase sequencing depth and limit assay-specific biases. Per donor, three plates each were used for CD4 naive and CD4 memory, two for CD8 naive, and one for CD8 memory. Leukapheresis yielded between about 0.8 and 9.5 billion PBMCs per donor. Overall results and qualifications from the work: Compared with non-shared clonotypes, clonotypes shared by all four sorted-subset donors had higher generation probabilities. Estimated clonotype richness was generally larger for naive than for memory subsets. Across several donors, 5% to 6% of naive CD4, roughly 3.5% of naive CD8, 2.3% of memory CD4, and approximately 0.42% of memory CD8 clonotypes were shared. Sampling was restricted to blood, and TCR repertoires in tissues likely differ from the TCR repertoires found in blood. Pairwise subsampling led to the expectation that sequencing depth would affect the degree of clonotype sharing among donors. The genetic and exposure-history diversity represented was limited by the small number of donors. Rarefaction of sorted-subset datasets indicated incomplete sequencing despite the large sequencing depth.

Using the deep immunoSEQ assay, TCR CDR3 regions were amplified from genomic DNA by multiplex PCR. Extracted genomic DNA from each cell subset was spread evenly across all wells of several immunoSEQ 96-well plates, with each plate serving as a replicate. For sorted subsets, 200 ng of genomic DNA, equivalent to around 30,000 T cell genomes, went into each replicate PCR. Purified libraries were measured with a Qubit 3.0 fluorometer, size-checked on a Bioanalyzer 2100, and measured again with the KAPA Library Quantification kit. A separate single-read 150-cycle Illumina NextSeq 550 flow cell was used to sequence each immunoSEQ 96-well plate. As for the authors' bioinformatics: Because the immunoSEQ output included only junctional sequences and no quality scores, the filtering could not be the same as the filtering used for full-length reads. Sequences were annotated with PyIR, a Python wrapper for IgBLAST v1.9, and V/J genes and CDR3 were assigned using IMGT germline references. Reads were filtered out if the reads had weak V/J assignments (E-value above 1e-6), no CDR3, stop codons, out-of-frame junctions, or ambiguous translated residues. A V3J clonotype was defined by an identical inferred V gene, J gene, and CDR3 amino acid sequence. Percentage overlap between repertoires was calculated by dividing the number of shared unique clonotypes by the size of the smaller repertoire. Repertoire richness was assessed with RTK rarefaction, the Chao1 estimator, and Recon v2.1 estimates of unobserved clonotypes. Generation probabilities were computed with OLGA for all TCRbeta clonotypes obtained by the gDNA method from a handful of donors. In its TCRdb copy, this immuneACCESS table keeps in-frame sequences only and misses some clones. Where compared with another copy, unresolved V genes explain less than half of these, and the others have no known cause. V and J calls and clone size are given by that table; D and trimming were obtained from the DNA. This sample lists over a million clones; approximately 80% were detected once. The ten largest clonotypes hold 0.5% to 0.6% of the sample.

This clone was detected a few times. There is no known antigen for this receptor. There are no base qualities to consult, and no much larger clone falls within one base. Healthy HIV-negative adults with no recently reported acute infections or vaccinations were included as donors. Every donor was a Caucasian adult living in Nashville, Tennessee, USA. Magnetic negative selection was used to enrich CD4+ T cells, after which naive cells were positively selected on CD45RA and the negative fraction became the memory subset. After blood collection by leukapheresis, PBMCs were isolated using Ficoll-Histopaque density gradient centrifugation and then cryopreserved in the vapor phase of liquid nitrogen. Analytical flow cytometry was used to check the purity and quantity of every magnetically sorted T cell population. Each sorted fraction had its genomic DNA isolated and then quantified by UV absorbance on a Nanodrop 2000c.

Taken from the germline V gene, the CDR1 and CDR2 loops are SGHTA and FQGTGA. V lost 5 bases and J lost 2 bases, and the count of bases not matched to a germline gene is 2. Measured from the cysteine to the phenylalanine, the CDR3 is 13 residues long. The kept DNA is CDR3 alone, 39 bases in frame from the first base. The sequence derives from a man aged 18 to 35 in good health. Some clones in this sample may be carry-over from other donors' samples. The chain is encoded by TRBV7-3 joined to TRBJ2-5, and 7 junction bases match TRBD1. The sequencing input was memory CD4+ T cells from PBMCs. Read against the paper, the sample's cell subset or site label means: CD45RA-negative fraction. CDR3 region: CASSRDRQETQYF. The bases are TGTGCCAGCAGCCGGGACAGACAAGAGACCCAGTACTTC.